The 7 T cell receptor beta chains in this list originate from one sample, sequenced in a study of cytomegalovirus exposure and HLA in healthy donors. With 60 Vbeta and 13 Jbeta primers, the PCR was carried out. Some clones are missing from TCRdb's copy, which holds only in-frame ones; the method was immunoSEQ multiplex PCR. Recorded for this sample: fewer than 150,000 clones. The sequencing input was PBMCs. The receptors were sampled from a man in his late teens or twenties in good health and CMV-seronegative.

The chain uses TRBV6-1 and TRBJ1-2; TRBD1 agrees at 7 bases. CDR3 length: 16 amino acids. Germline CDR1 is MNHNS and CDR2 is SASEGT. V shed 4 bases and J 4 bases; nucleotides not matched to a gene: 12. CDR3 sequence reads: CASSGGLTGIGYGYTF. The CDR3 coding sequence is TGTGCCAGCAGTGGGGGCTTGACAGGGATTGGCTATGGCTACACCTTC.

The J gene is TRBJ1-6, the V gene TRBV6-5; possible D gene TRBD1, 5 bases. The V gene lost 6 bases and the J gene lost 17 bases, with 20 bases spanning the gap. The length of the CDR3 is 13 residues. Per germline, CDR1 MNHEY and CDR2 SVGAGI. The DNA for the CDR3 is TGTGCCAGCAGACTCTATCAGGGTCTTCCCTTCCACTTT. This encodes CASRLYQGLPFHF.

The V gene is TRBV6-1, the J gene TRBJ1-1; TRBD1 might be the D (5 bases). The CDR3 sequence is 13 residues long. The V gene lost 1 base and the J gene lost 5 bases, with 8 bases spanning the gap. Germline CDR1 is MNHNS and CDR2 is SASEGT. DNA of the CDR3: TGTGCCAGCAGTGAAGGGGGCTTGACTGAAGCTTTCTTT. Translated: CASSEGGLTEAFF.

J is TRBJ2-1 and V is TRBV18; 15 bases line up with TRBD2. Germline lookup yields CDR1 KGHSH and CDR2 LQKENI. CDR3 size: 19 residues. The ends lost 3 bases at V and 7 bases at J; junction bases unmatched: 13. Here the CDR3 DNA reads TGTGCCAGCTCACCGCCAGGACTAGCGGGAGGGCCAGGTAGGAATGAGCAGTTCTTC. Protein sequence: CASSPPGLAGGPGRNEQFF.

This chain links TRBV11-2 with TRBJ1-2; TRBD1 agrees at 8 bases. V shed 2 bases, J shed 9 bases, and the junction held 8 bases outside the gene matches. The CDR3 has 14 amino acids. Germline CDR1 reads SGHAT; CDR2 reads FQNNGV. CDR3 sequence (DNA): TGTGCCAGCAGCTTACCGGGGACAGGAGGTAGCTACACCTTC. Encoded protein: CASSLPGTGGSYTF.

The chain is built from TRBV5-5 and TRBJ1-6; 10 bases map to TRBD1. CDR1 and CDR2 (germline): SGHKS, YYEKEE (reference sequence). The CDR3 is made up of 15 amino acids. The V and J ends lost 3 bases and 10 bases, in that order; junction bases with no gene match: 7. For the CDR3, the DNA is TGTGCCAGCAGCTCCACCGGGACAGGGGCCTCACCCCTCCACTTT. Protein: CASSSTGTGASPLHF.

V gene TRBV23-1 combines with J gene TRBJ2-7; 10 nucleotides agree with TRBD2. TRBV23-1 is known as an ORF, though its function is uncertain. The CDR3 loop spans 18 amino acids. Written as DNA, the CDR3 is TGCGCAGATTCACGGGGGTTAGCGGGAGGCCATCTCCCGGGCGAGCAGTACTTC. It specifies CADSRGLAGGHLPGEQYF.